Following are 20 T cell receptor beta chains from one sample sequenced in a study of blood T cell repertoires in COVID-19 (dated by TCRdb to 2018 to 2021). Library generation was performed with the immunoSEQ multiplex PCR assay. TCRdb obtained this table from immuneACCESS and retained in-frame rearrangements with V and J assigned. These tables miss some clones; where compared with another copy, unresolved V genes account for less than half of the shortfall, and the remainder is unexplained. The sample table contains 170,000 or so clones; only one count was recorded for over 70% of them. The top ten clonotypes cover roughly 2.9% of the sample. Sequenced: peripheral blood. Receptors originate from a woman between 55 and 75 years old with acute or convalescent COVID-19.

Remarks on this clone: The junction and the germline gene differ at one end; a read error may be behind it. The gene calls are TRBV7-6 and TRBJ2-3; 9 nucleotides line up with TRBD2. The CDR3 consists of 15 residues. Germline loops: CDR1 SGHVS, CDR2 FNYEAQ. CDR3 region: CASSPFGTSRDTQYF. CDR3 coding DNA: TGTGCCAGCAGCCCTTTCGGGACTAGCAGAGATACGCAGTATTTT. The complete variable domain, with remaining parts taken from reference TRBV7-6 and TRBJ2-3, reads GAGVSQSPRYKVTKRGQDVALRCDPISGHVSLYWYRQALGQGPEFLTYFNYEAQQDKSGLPNDRFSAERPEGSISTLTIQRTEQRDSAMYRCASSPFGTSRDTQYFGPGTRLTVL.

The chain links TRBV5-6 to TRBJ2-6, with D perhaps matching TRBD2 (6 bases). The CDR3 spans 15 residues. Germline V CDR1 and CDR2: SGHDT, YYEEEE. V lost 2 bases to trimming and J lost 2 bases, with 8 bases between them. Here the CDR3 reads CASSFGSPGANVLTF. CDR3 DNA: TGTGCCAGCAGCTTCGGGAGCCCTGGGGCCAACGTCCTGACTTTC.

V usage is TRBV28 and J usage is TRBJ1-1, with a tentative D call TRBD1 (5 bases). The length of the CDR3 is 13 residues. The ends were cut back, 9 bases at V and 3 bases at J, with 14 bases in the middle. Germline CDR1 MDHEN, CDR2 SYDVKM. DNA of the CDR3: TGTGCCAGTTTATCCGGGACTCACACTGAAGCTTTCTTT. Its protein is CASLSGTHTEAFF.

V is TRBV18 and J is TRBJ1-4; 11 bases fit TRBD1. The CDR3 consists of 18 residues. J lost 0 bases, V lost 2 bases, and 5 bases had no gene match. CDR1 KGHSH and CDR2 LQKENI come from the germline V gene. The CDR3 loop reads CASSPRTGGLATNEKLFF. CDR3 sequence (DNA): TGTGCCAGCTCACCAAGGACAGGGGGCCTAGCAACTAATGAAAAACTGTTTTTT.

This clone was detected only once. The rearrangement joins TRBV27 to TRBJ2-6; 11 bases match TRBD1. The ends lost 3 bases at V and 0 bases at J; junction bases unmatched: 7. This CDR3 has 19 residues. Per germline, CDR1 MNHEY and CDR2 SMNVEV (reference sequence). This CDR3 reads CASSFQGTGGPSGANVLTF. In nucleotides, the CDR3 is TGTGCCAGCAGTTTTCAGGGGACAGGGGGACCCTCTGGGGCCAACGTCCTGACTTTC.

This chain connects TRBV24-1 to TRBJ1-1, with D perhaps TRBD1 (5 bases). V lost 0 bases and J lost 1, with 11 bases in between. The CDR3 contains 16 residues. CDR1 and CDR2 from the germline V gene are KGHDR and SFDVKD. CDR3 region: CATSDLRGAGNTEAFF. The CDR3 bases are TGTGCCACCAGTGATTTGAGGGGAGCGGGGAACACTGAAGCTTTCTTT.

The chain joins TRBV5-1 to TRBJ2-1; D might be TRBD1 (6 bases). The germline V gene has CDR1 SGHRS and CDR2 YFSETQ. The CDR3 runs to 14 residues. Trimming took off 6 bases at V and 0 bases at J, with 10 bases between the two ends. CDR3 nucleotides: TGCGCCAGCAACCGGGACAACTCCTACAATGAGCAGTTCTTC. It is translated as CASNRDNSYNEQFF.

The DNA of the CDR3 is TGTGCCAGCAGCTTAGTTTCGACAGGGACCTACGAGCAGTACTTC. Its translation is CASSLVSTGTYEQYF. The chain combines TRBV11-3 with TRBJ2-7; TRBD1 matches 7 bases. Germline V gene lookup returns CDR1 SGHNT and CDR2 YENEEA. The V segment lost 1 base and the J segment 2 bases; nucleotides outside the gene matches: 5. The CDR3 covers 15 residues.

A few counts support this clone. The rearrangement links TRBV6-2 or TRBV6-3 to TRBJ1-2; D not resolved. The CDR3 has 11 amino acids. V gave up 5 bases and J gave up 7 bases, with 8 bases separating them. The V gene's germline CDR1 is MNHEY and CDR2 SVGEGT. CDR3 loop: CASSKPGGYTF. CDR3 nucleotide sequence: TGTGCCAGCAGTAAGCCGGGTGGCTACACCTTC.

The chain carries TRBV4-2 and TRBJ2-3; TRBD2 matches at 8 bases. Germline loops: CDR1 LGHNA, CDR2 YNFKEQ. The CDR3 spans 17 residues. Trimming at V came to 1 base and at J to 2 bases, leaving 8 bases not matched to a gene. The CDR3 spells CASSQGLRGASTDTQYF. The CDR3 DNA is TGTGCCAGCAGCCAAGGGCTGCGGGGGGCTTCCACAGATACGCAGTATTTT.

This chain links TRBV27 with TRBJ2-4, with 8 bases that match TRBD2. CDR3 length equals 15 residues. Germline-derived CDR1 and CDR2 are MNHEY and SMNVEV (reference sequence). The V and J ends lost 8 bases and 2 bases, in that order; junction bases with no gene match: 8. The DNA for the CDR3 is TGTGCCAGCGCCCGGGAGGGAAGTACCAAAAACATTCAGTACTTC. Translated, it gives CASAREGSTKNIQYF.

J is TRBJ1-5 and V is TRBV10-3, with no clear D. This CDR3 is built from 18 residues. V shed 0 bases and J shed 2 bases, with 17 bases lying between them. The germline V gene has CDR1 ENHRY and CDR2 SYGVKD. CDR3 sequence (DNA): TGTGCCATCAGTGAGTCGTTGGTAACATCCGTGGGCAATCAGCCCCAGCATTTT. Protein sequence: CAISESLVTSVGNQPQHF.

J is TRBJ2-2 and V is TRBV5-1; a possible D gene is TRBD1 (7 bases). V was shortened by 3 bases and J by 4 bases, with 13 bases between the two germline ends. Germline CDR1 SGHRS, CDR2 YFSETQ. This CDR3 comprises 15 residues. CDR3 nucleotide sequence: TGCGCCAGCAGCTCGACAGGGAGGAGCACCGGGGAGCTGTTTTTT. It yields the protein CASSSTGRSTGELFF.

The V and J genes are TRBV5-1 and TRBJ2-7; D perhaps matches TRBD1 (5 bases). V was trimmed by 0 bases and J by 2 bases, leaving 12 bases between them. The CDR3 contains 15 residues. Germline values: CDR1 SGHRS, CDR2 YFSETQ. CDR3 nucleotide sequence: TGCGCCAGCAGCTTGGCCCCGACAGAGACCTACGAGCAGTACTTC. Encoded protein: CASSLAPTETYEQYF. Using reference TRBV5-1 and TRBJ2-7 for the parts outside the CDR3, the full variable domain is KAGVTQTPRYLIKTRGQQVTLSCSPISGHRSVSWYQQTPGQGLQFLFEYFSETQRNKGNFPGRFSGRQFSNSRSEMNVSTLELGDSALYLCASSLAPTETYEQYFGPGTRLTVT.

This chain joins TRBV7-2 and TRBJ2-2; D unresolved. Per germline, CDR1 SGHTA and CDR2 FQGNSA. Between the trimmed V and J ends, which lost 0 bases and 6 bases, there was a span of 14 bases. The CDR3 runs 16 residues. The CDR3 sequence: CASSLAVSVIPGELFF. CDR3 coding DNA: TGTGCCAGCAGCTTAGCGGTCAGTGTAATTCCCGGGGAGCTGTTTTTT.

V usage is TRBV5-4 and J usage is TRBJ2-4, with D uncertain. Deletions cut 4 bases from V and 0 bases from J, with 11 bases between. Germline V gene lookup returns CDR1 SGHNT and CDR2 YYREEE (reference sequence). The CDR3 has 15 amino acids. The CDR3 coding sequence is TGTGCCAGCAGCCTAGGTGGTGTAGCCAAAAACATTCAGTACTTC. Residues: CASSLGGVAKNIQYF.

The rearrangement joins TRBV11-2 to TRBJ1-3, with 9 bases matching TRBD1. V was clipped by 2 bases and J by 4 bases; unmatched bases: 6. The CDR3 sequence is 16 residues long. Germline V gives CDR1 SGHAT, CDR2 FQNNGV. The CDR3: CASSLSIGTGGNTIYF. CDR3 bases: TGTGCCAGCAGCTTATCCATCGGGACAGGGGGAAACACCATATATTTT.

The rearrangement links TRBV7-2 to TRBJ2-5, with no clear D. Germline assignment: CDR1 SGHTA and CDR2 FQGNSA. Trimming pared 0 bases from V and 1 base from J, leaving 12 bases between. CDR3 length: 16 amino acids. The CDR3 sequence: CASSLAAPARQETQYF. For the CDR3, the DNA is TGTGCCAGCAGCTTAGCAGCTCCAGCGCGCCAAGAGACCCAGTACTTC.

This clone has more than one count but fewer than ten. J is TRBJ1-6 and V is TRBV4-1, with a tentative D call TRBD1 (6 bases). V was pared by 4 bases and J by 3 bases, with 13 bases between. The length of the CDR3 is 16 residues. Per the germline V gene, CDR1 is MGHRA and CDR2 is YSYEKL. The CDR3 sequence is CASSPPGQNYNSPLHF. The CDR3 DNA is TGCGCCAGCAGCCCCCCCGGACAGAACTATAATTCACCCCTCCACTTT.

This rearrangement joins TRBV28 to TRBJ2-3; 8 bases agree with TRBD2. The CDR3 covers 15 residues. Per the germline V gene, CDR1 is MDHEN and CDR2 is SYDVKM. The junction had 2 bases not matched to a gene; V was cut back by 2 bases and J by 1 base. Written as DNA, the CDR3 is TGTGCCAGCAGTTTACAAGCGGGGGGCACAGATACGCAGTATTTT. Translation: CASSLQAGGTDTQYF. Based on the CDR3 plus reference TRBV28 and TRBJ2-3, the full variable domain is DVKVTQSSRYLVKRTGEKVFLECVQDMDHENMFWYRQDPGLGLRLIYFSYDVKMKEKGDIPEGYSVSREKKERFSLILESASTNQTSMYLCASSLQAGGTDTQYFGPGTRLTVL.